This T cell receptor (beta chain) was documented in a study of early stage breast cancer tumors. Looking at the study overall: Invasive lobular carcinomas made up about 30% of the 12 ER+/PR+/HER2- tumors. Study results and limitations: In most of the 16 patients, blood comparison separated tumor from normal breast. Functional markers like CD4, CD8 and FOXP3 were missed in bulk sequencing.

Produced via immunoSEQ multiplex PCR; TCRdb's table is partial and in-frame only. This table holds about 15,000 clones, 70% to 85% found once. Germline V gene lookup returns CDR1 MNHEY and CDR2 SVGAGI. The CDR3 has 13 residues. Trimming took off 6 bases at V and 0 bases at J, with 8 bases between the two ends. With regard to this clone: What it binds is unknown.

The sequencing input was normal breast tissue next to the tumor. The V gene is TRBV6-5, the J gene TRBJ1-1; D unresolved. This clonotype was sampled from a person younger than 45 with breast cancer. The CDR3 DNA follows: TGTGCCAGCAGACCTACAGTGAACACTGAAGCTTTCTTT. Translating gives CASRPTVNTEAFF.